Each of the 20 T cell receptor beta chains below was sequenced from the same sample in a study of Ad26.COV2.S vaccination and SARS-CoV-2 variants. The treatment here: roughly 20 received Ad26.COV2.S at low or high dose, single or two shots; about five received placebo; per-sample allocation not given. Day 63 after the first injection of vaccine or placebo was the sampling time. TCRdb's table, derived via immunoSEQ multiplex PCR, lists solely in-frame clones and lacks some. The sample lists under 550,000 clones, around nine tenths occurring once. The specimen comprised peripheral blood, sampled in a trial of Ad26.COV2.S vaccine versus placebo. These receptors came from a person between 18 and 65 years old who received the Ad26.COV2.S COVID-19 vaccine or a placebo.

The chain joins TRBV28 to TRBJ2-2; perhaps TRBD2 as D (6 bases). The germline V and J ends were trimmed by 7 bases and 1 base, with 16 bases remaining between them. CDR1 is MDHEN and CDR2 is SYDVKM in the germline V gene. The CDR3 sequence is 16 residues long. The CDR3 DNA is TGTGCCAGCACGGGAGCCGGGACGGGGAACACCGGGGAGCTGTTTTTT. Translation gives CASTGAGTGNTGELFF.

The gene calls are TRBV5-1 and TRBJ2-6; TRBD1 might be the D (5 bases). V was cut by 0 bases and J by 0 bases, with 10 bases left in between. The germline V gene has CDR1 SGHRS and CDR2 YFSETQ. The CDR3 contains 17 residues. In DNA, the CDR3 is TGCGCCAGCAGCTTGGGGGGCACCAACTCTGGGGCCAACGTCCTGACTTTC. Amino acid sequence: CASSLGGTNSGANVLTF.

This rearrangement joins TRBV7-9 to TRBJ2-1; D is uncertain. The V gene lost 1 base and the J gene lost 7 bases, with 11 bases spanning the gap. The germline gives CDR1 SEHNR, CDR2 FQNEAQ (reference sequence). The CDR3 runs 14 residues. The CDR3 nucleotides read TGTGCCAGCAGCTTAGACGGATCCATAAATGAGCAGTTCTTC. Encoded protein: CASSLDGSINEQFF.

The J gene is TRBJ1-1, the V gene TRBV19; D may be TRBD1 (5 bases). The CDR3 consists of 16 residues. CDR1 and CDR2 from the germline V gene are LNHDA and SQIVND (reference sequence). V lost 8 bases and J lost 0, with 19 bases in between. The CDR3, as DNA: TGTGCCAGTTCGCCTTTAATGGGACCGTTGAACACTGAAGCTTTCTTT. Its translation: CASSPLMGPLNTEAFF.

This rearrangement joins TRBV6-5 to TRBJ1-6; D is perhaps TRBD1 (5 bases). This CDR3 is 14 amino acids long. Trimming shortened V by 6 bases and J by 13 bases, and 19 bases separated the two germline ends. CDR1 MNHEY and CDR2 SVGAGI come from the germline V gene. The CDR3 loop reads CASRFRDGDHPLHF. The CDR3 coding sequence is TGTGCCAGCAGATTCCGGGACGGTGATCATCCCCTCCACTTT.

The genes are TRBV27 and TRBJ2-7; D is perhaps TRBD1 (6 bases). The CDR3 extends over 13 amino acids. Germline V gene sequence: CDR1 MNHEY, CDR2 SMNVEV (reference sequence). V was cut by 4 bases and J by 4 bases, with 11 bases left in between. CDR3 protein: CASSSGHQYEQYF. CDR3 in DNA: TGTGCCAGCAGTTCGGGACACCAATACGAGCAGTACTTC.

V and J are TRBV4-3 and TRBJ1-3; D uncertain. Germline values: CDR1 LGHNA, CDR2 YSLEER. V lost 4 bases to trimming and J lost 1 base, with 17 bases between them. There are 17 residues in the CDR3. The CDR3 region is CASSRGLPGSSGNTIYF. The DNA for the CDR3 is TGCGCCAGCAGCCGAGGACTGCCAGGCTCGTCTGGAAACACCATATATTTT.

The rearrangement uses TRBV18 and TRBJ2-7; a weak D match, TRBD2 (5 bases). Germline V gene lookup returns CDR1 KGHSH and CDR2 LQKENI. The V end was cut by 2 bases, the J end by 1 base, with 6 bases between. The CDR3 consists of 13 residues. The CDR3 protein is CASSPTGSYEQYF. In nucleotides, the CDR3 is TGTGCCAGCTCACCAACGGGGTCCTACGAGCAGTACTTC. Full variable domain (missing parts from reference TRBV18 and TRBJ2-7): NAGVMQNPRHLVRRRGQEARLRCSPMKGHSHVYWYRQLPEEGLKFMVYLQKENIIDESGMPKERFSAEFPKEGPSILRIQQVVRGDSAAYFCASSPTGSYEQYFGPGTRLTVT.

The rearrangement links TRBV19 to TRBJ2-7; D gene uncertain. The CDR3 has 13 amino acids. Deletions cut 3 bases from V and 0 bases from J, with 6 bases between. Germline V lookup: CDR1 LNHDA, CDR2 SQIVND (reference sequence). CDR3 in DNA: TGTGCCAGTAGTATCTCAGACTCCTACGAGCAGTACTTC. Translating it yields CASSISDSYEQYF.

The rearrangement uses TRBV4-3 and TRBJ2-5; TRBD1 matches 10 bases. Germline CDR1 is LGHNA and CDR2 is YSLEER. V shed 2 bases and J 5 bases; nucleotides not matched to a gene: 5. The CDR3 is 15 amino acids. The CDR3 reads CASSQMTGGGETQYF. The CDR3 region has the DNA TGCGCCAGCAGCCAAATGACAGGGGGCGGGGAGACCCAGTACTTC.

The rearrangement links TRBV15 to TRBJ2-4; TRBD2 might be the D (5 bases). CDR3 length: 16 residues. Germline loops: CDR1 LNHNV, CDR2 YYDKDF (reference sequence). The V gene lost 0 bases and the J gene lost 1 base, with 10 bases spanning the gap. CDR3 DNA: TGTGCCACCAGCAGAGAACTGACGGGGGCCAAAAACATTCAGTACTTC. It is translated as CATSRELTGAKNIQYF.

The CDR3 region is CATSRAGRETQYF. The DNA of the CDR3 is TGTGCCACCAGTAGGGCAGGGAGGGAGACCCAGTACTTC. The rearrangement joins TRBV24-1 to TRBJ2-5; a weak D match, TRBD2 (6 bases). The CDR3 spans 13 residues. Germline CDR1 KGHDR, CDR2 SFDVKD. Trimming cost V 6 bases and J 5 bases, with 12 bases left between them.

The chain uses TRBV7-2 and TRBJ2-1; 13 nucleotides agree with TRBD2. CDR3 size: 17 residues. Germline lookup yields CDR1 SGHTA and CDR2 FQGNSA. J was trimmed by 5 bases and V by 5 bases; bases with no gene match: 9. CDR3 sequence (DNA): TGTGCCAGCAGCGGCATAGAGGGACTAGCGGGGCACAATGAGCAGTTCTTC. Translation: CASSGIEGLAGHNEQFF. Using reference TRBV7-2 and TRBJ2-1 for the parts outside the CDR3, the full variable domain is GAGVSQSPSNKVTEKGKDVELRCDPISGHTALYWYRQSLGQGLEFLIYFQGNSAPDKSGLPSDRFSAERTGGSVSTLTIQRTQQEDSAVYLCASSGIEGLAGHNEQFFGPGTRLTVL.

The gene calls are TRBV19 and TRBJ1-1; no clear D. This CDR3 is built from 12 residues. The germline V gene has CDR1 LNHDA and CDR2 SQIVND (reference sequence). V was cut by 2 bases and J by 1 base, with 2 bases left in between. CDR3 coding DNA: TGTGCCAGTAGTATATCGAACACTGAAGCTTTCTTT. Encoded protein: CASSISNTEAFF.

V and J are TRBV4-3 and TRBJ2-6, with D unclear. Germline CDR1 reads LGHNA; CDR2 reads YSLEER. This CDR3 is built from 18 residues. V was shortened by 0 bases and J by 2 bases, with 14 bases between the two germline ends. The CDR3 bases are TGCGCCAGCAGCCAAGATGTCTCCATAGGCGCTGGGGCCAACGTCCTGACTTTC. Its protein is CASSQDVSIGAGANVLTF.

The chain recombines TRBV7-8 with TRBJ2-3, with a tentative D call TRBD2 (5 bases). V gave up 2 bases and J gave up 0 bases, with 6 bases separating them. Germline V gene data show CDR1 as SGHVS and CDR2 as FQNEAQ. CDR3 length: 14 amino acids. The CDR3 DNA sequence: TGTGCCAGCAGCTTAAAGCGGAGCACAGATACGCAGTATTTT. It codes for CASSLKRSTDTQYF.

V usage is TRBV4-2 and J usage is TRBJ1-4; no reliable D call. V gave up 4 bases and J gave up 3 bases, with 15 bases separating them. This CDR3 is built from 16 residues. CDR1 and CDR2 from the germline V gene are LGHNA and YNFKEQ. For the CDR3, the DNA is TGTGCCAGCAGCCCCTCCTTGAGGGCAGCTAATGAAAAACTGTTTTTT. It yields the protein CASSPSLRAANEKLFF.

V usage is TRBV30 and J usage is TRBJ2-5; maybe TRBD1 (5 bases). V gave up 5 bases and J gave up 5 bases, with 18 bases separating them. The CDR3 sequence is 14 residues long. In germline, CDR1 is GTSNPN, CDR2 SVGIG (reference sequence). The CDR3 DNA sequence: TGTGCCTGGCTACGGCCAGGGAAGGATGAGACCCAGTACTTC. It translates to CAWLRPGKDETQYF.

The chain combines TRBV11-2 with TRBJ1-5; unclear D gene. This CDR3 contains 13 residues. Per germline, CDR1 SGHAT and CDR2 FQNNGV. V lost 1 base to trimming and J lost 3 bases, with 4 bases between them. CDR3 nucleotides: TGTGCCAGCAGCTTAGGTGTCAATCAGCCCCAGCATTTT. As protein: CASSLGVNQPQHF.

The rearrangement joins TRBV4-1 to TRBJ2-7, with D unclear. Per the germline V gene, CDR1 is MGHRA and CDR2 is YSYEKL. This CDR3 region has 13 residues. The V and J ends lost 0 bases and 2 bases respectively, with 5 bases between them. The CDR3 protein is CASSQDRAYEQYF. CDR3 sequence (DNA): TGCGCCAGCAGCCAAGATAGGGCCTACGAGCAGTACTTC.